This paragraph covers one T cell receptor (beta chain) sequence. Repertoires were generated with immunoSEQ multiplex PCR, while TCRdb's copy carries only in-frame clones and drops some. The sample holds 450,000 to 650,000 clones, around 78% seen once. The data are from a study of shared T cell receptors in the human thymus. This CDR3 has 12 residues. Germline CDR1 MNHEY, CDR2 SMNVEV (reference sequence). The germline V and J ends were trimmed by 4 bases and 2 bases, with 6 bases remaining between them. This sample was also put to use in a study of human thymus T cells. That work adds: All donors were healthy Finnish infants who were undergoing corrective surgery to treat congenital heart defects.

The source is a boy less than two years old with a congenital heart defect. The sample was thymocytes. The rearrangement joins TRBV27 to TRBJ2-7; D is unclear. The CDR3 bases are TGTGCCAGCAGTTCCCTCCCCTACGAGCAGTACTTC. This gives the protein CASSSLPYEQYF.